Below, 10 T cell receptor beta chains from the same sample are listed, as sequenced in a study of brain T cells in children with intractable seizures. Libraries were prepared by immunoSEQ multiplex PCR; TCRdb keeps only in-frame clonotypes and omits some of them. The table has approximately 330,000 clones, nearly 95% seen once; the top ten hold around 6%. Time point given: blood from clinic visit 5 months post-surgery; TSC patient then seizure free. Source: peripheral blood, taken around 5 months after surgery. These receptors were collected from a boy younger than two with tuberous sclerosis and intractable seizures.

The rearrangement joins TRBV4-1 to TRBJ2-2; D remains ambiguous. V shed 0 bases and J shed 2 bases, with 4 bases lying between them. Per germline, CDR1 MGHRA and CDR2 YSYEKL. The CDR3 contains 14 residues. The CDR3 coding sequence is TGCGCCAGCAGCCAAGAAAGAAACACCGGGGAGCTGTTTTTT. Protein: CASSQERNTGELFF.

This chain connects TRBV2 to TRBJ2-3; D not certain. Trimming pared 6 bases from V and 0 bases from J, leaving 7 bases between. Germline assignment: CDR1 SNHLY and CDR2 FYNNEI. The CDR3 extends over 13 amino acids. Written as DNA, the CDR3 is TGTGCCAGCAGCCCCGACAGCACAGATACGCAGTATTTT. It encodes CASSPDSTDTQYF.

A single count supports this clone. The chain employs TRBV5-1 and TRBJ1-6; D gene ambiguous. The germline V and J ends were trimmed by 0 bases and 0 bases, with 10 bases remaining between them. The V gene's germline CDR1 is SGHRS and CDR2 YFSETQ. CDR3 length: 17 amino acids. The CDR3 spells CASSLDPASSYNSPLHF. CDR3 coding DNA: TGCGCCAGCAGCTTGGATCCGGCCAGCTCCTATAATTCACCCCTCCACTTT.

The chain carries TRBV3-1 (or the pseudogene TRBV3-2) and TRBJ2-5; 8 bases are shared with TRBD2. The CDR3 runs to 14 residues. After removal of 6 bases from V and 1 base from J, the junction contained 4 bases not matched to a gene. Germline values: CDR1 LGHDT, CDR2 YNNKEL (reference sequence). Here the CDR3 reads CASSPSGGQETQYF. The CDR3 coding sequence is TGTGCCAGCAGTCCAAGCGGGGGCCAAGAGACCCAGTACTTC.

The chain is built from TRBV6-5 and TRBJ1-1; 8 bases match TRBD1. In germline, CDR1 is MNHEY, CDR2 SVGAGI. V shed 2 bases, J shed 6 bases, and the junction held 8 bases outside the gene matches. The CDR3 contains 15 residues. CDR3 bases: TGTGCCAGCAGTTACGTCGGACAGGGAGTTGCTGAAGCTTTCTTT. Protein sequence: CASSYVGQGVAEAFF.

DNA of the CDR3: TGTGCCAGCAGTCCGGACCATCCCCGGCCCCAGCATTTT. Encoded protein: CASSPDHPRPQHF. The chain is built from TRBV12-3 or TRBV12-4 and TRBJ1-5, with D unclear. V lost 5 bases and J lost 9, with 14 bases in between. CDR3 size: 13 residues.

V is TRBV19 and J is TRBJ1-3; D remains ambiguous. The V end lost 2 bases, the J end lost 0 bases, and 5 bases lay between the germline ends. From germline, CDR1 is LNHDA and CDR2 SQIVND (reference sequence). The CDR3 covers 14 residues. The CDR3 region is CASSIPGSGNTIYF. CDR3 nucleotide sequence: TGTGCCAGTAGTATACCAGGCTCTGGAAACACCATATATTTT.

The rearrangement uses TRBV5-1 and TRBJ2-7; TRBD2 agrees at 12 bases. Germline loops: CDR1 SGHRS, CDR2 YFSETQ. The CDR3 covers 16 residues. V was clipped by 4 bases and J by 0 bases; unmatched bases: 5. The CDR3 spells CASSPGLAGPSYEQYF. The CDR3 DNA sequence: TGCGCCAGCAGCCCCGGACTAGCGGGGCCCTCCTACGAGCAGTACTTC.

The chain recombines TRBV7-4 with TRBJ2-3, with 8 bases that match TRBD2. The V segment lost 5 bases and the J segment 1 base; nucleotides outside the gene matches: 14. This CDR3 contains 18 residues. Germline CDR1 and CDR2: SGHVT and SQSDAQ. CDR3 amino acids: CASSPRTWREVGTDTQYF. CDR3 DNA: TGTGCCAGCAGCCCCCGTACGTGGCGGGAGGTAGGCACAGATACGCAGTATTTT.

The CDR3 DNA sequence: TGTGCCAGCAGCGACCGACTAGCGGGAGAAACAAATGAGCAGTTCTTC. Translated: CASSDRLAGETNEQFF. The rearrangement uses TRBV9 and TRBJ2-1, with 12 bases that match TRBD2. Germline values: CDR1 SGDLS, CDR2 YYNGEE. This CDR3 region has 16 residues. The junction had 8 bases not matched to a gene; V was cut back by 3 bases and J by 7 bases.